Listed below are T cell receptor beta chains from one sample, sequenced in a study of response to subunit inactivated influenza vaccine. Each CDR3 protein gets one entry after TCRdb re-called the RT-PCR reads with MiXCR. The data contain about 530,000 distinct CDR3 sequences, over 10% of them seen just once; the ten biggest clones take up about an eighth. The material was PBMCs from blood, obtained more than 35 days after vaccination. These receptors came from a man aged 45-65 years who received an inactivated influenza vaccine. Each CDR3 is given with its conserved first and last residue. The order of the fields is J gene, clone size, V gene, D gene, CDR3 DNA, CDR3 protein. The D gene is left open where the match is weak. Clone size appears in some rows only: once, few, many, or a class for an expanded clone.

>TRBJ2-2|few|TRBV29-1|TRBD2
TGCAGCGCAAGCGGGGGGATGGCCGGGGAGCTGTTTTTT
CSASGGMAGELFF
>TRBJ2-5|few|TRBV12-3/TRBV12-4|TRBD2
TGTGCCAGCAGCCCAGCGGGATACGGGACCCAGTACTTC
CASSPAGYGTQYF
>TRBJ2-7|-|TRBV20-1|-
TGCAGTCCCGAGGGGCAGGGCTCCTACGAGCAGTACTTC
CSPEGQGSYEQYF
>TRBJ2-2|few|TRBV27|-
TGTGCCAGCAGTTTGTCCAGCTTGAACACCGGGGAGCTGTTTTTT
CASSLSSLNTGELFF
>TRBJ2-7|-|TRBV27|-
TGTGCCAGCAGTTTATCTGGCAACCGCTACGAGCAGTACTTC
CASSLSGNRYEQYF
>TRBJ2-7|-|TRBV5-1|TRBD2
TGCGCCAGCAGAACTAGCGGGTTCGATGGGTACGAGCAGTACTTC
CASRTSGFDGYEQYF
>TRBJ2-3|many|TRBV7-3|TRBD2
TGTGCCAGCAGCTCCGGACTAGGTACAGATACGCAGTATTTT
CASSSGLGTDTQYF
>TRBJ2-1|few|TRBV7-3|-
TGTGCCAGCAGCCCAATCCGGGATGAGCAGTTCTTC
CASSPIRDEQFF
>TRBJ2-1|-|TRBV21-1|-
TGTGCCAGCAGCAAAGCGGGCGGGAGGGACCCCGGCTCCTACAATGAGCAGTTCTTC
CASSKAGGRDPGSYNEQFF
>TRBJ2-5|-|TRBV3-1|TRBD2
TGTGCCAGCAGCCAAGGAGCTAGCGGGGGGGCCGGACAAGAGACCCAGTACTTC
CASSQGASGGAGQETQYF
>TRBJ2-3|many|TRBV4-1|-
TGCGCCAGCAGCCAGAGGTCCCTCGGCACAGATACGCAGTATTTT
CASSQRSLGTDTQYF
>TRBJ2-1|-|TRBV7-3|-
TGTGCCAGCAGCTTAGGGGGGCAGACAAACCTTTACAATGAGCAGTTCTTC
CASSLGGQTNLYNEQFF
>TRBJ2-1|-|TRBV7-9|-
TGTGCCAGCAGCCCCTCTAGAAACAATGAGCAGTTCTTC
CASSPSRNNEQFF
>TRBJ1-3|-|TRBV7-2|TRBD1
TGTGCCAGCAGAACGGACAGGAACTCTGGAAACACCATATATTTT
CASRTDRNSGNTIYF
>TRBJ1-2|few|TRBV7-9|-
TGTGCCAGCAGCTTTGAGGCAGTGAACTATGGCTACACCTTC
CASSFEAVNYGYTF
>TRBJ2-5|many|TRBV7-9|-
TGTGCCAGCAGCTTAGATCGGAAGACCCAGTACTTC
CASSLDRKTQYF
>TRBJ2-2|-|TRBV12-3/TRBV12-4|-
TGTGCCAGCAGCCCCCTCTCCACCGGGGAGCTGTTTTTT
CASSPLSTGELFF
>TRBJ1-4|-|TRBV5-1|-
TGCGCCAGCAGCTTGGACGCCCGTAATGAAAAACTGTTTTTT
CASSLDARNEKLFF
>TRBJ2-2|few|TRBV20-1|TRBD2
TGCAGTGCTTGGACTAGCGGGACGGTCGGGGAGCTGTTTTTT
CSAWTSGTVGELFF
>TRBJ2-1|few|TRBV3-1|TRBD1
TGTGCCAGCAGTCGTCTACAGGGGACGACCTACAATGAGCAGTTCTTC
CASSRLQGTTYNEQFF
>TRBJ2-2|-|TRBV11-2|TRBD1
TGTGCCAGCAGCATACCCGGGACAGGGAACACCGGGGAGCTGTTTTTT
CASSIPGTGNTGELFF
>TRBJ2-1|-|TRBV7-2|TRBD2
TGTGCCAGCAGCCCCACCCTAGCGGGAGGATCGCGGTTCTTC
CASSPTLAGGSRFF
>TRBJ2-7|once|TRBV7-6|TRBD1
TGTGCCAGCAGCTTACCTAAGACAGGGGATGCGGGGGAGCAGTACTTC
CASSLPKTGDAGEQYF
>TRBJ2-1|-|TRBV5-4|-
TGTGCCAGCAGCTTGGCGGGGGGCATACCAACCTACAATGAGCAGTTCTTC
CASSLAGGIPTYNEQFF
>TRBJ2-7|-|TRBV4-1|TRBD2
TGCGCCAGCAGCCAAGGGTCGACCGGGACTAGCGGCTCGGGGCAGTACTTC
CASSQGSTGTSGSGQYF
>TRBJ2-2|few|TRBV10-3|-
TGTGCCATCAGTGAAGATACCGGGGAGCTGTTTTTT
CAISEDTGELFF
>TRBJ1-1|few|TRBV7-9|-
TGTGCCAGCGGAGAGACAGCGAACACTGAAGCTTTCTTT
CASGETANTEAFF
>TRBJ2-3|few|TRBV5-1|TRBD1
TGCGCCAGCAGCTCCGGGACAGGCCCTAGGGCAGATACGCAGTATTTT
CASSSGTGPRADTQYF
>TRBJ2-1|once|TRBV7-8|TRBD2
TGTGCCAGCAGCTCGGCGGGGGTTAGGAATGAGCAGTTCTTC
CASSSAGVRNEQFF
>TRBJ2-5|many|TRBV7-9|-
TGTGCCAGCAGCTACGCCGTCCGGGGGCGGGAGACCCAGTACTTC
CASSYAVRGRETQYF
>TRBJ1-3|-|TRBV29-1|-
TGCAGCGTTGGTGACCCTTCTTCTGGAAACACCATATATTTT
CSVGDPSSGNTIYF
>TRBJ2-1|-|TRBV11-2|TRBD2
TGTGCCAGCAGCTCCCGAGGACTAGCGGACCTCTACAATGAGCAGTTCTTC
CASSSRGLADLYNEQFF
>TRBJ2-5|-|TRBV7-8|TRBD1
TGTGCCAGCAGCTCGGGACAGGGAAGCAGGGAGACCCAGTACTTC
CASSSGQGSRETQYF
>TRBJ2-7|-|TRBV11-2|-
TGTGCCAGCACCAACCCTAGCGCCGACGAGCAGTACTTC
CASTNPSADEQYF
>TRBJ2-2|many|TRBV27|-
TGTGCCAGCAGTTTTCCTTACACCGGGGAGCTGTTTTTT
CASSFPYTGELFF